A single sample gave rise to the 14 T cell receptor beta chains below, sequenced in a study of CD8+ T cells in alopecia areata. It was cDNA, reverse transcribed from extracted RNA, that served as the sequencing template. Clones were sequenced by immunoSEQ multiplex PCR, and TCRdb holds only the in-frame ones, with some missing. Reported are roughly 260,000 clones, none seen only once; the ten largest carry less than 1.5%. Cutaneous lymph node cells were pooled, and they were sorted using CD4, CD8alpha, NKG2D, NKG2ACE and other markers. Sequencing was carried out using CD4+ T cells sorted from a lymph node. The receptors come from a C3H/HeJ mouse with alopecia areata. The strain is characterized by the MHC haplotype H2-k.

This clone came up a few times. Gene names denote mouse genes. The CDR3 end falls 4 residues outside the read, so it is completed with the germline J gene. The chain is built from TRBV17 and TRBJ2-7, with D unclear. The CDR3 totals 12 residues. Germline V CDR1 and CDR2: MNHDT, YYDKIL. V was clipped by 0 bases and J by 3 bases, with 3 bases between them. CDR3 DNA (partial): TGTGCTAGCAGTAGAGAAGGCTAT. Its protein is CASSREGY. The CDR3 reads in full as CASSREGYEQYF.

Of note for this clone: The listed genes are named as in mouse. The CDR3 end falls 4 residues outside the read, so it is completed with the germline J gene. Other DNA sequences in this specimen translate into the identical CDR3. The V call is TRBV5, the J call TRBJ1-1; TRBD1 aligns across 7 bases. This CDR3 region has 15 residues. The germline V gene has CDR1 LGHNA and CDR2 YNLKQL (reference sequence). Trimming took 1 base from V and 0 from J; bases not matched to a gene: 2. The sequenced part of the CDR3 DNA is TGTGCCAGCAGCCAAGGGGGGACAGCAAACACA. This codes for CASSQGGTANT. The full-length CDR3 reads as CASSQGGTANTEVFF.

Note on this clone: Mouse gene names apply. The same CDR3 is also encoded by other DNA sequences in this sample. The CDR3 bases that were read are TGCACCTGCAGTGGACAGGGGAGAAACTCC. Translated, it gives CTCSGQGRNS. The full CDR3 protein is CTCSGQGRNSDYTF. The chain has TRBV1 and TRBJ1-2, with 8 bases that match TRBD1. The CDR3 end lies 4 residues beyond the end of the read and is filled in from the germline J gene. This CDR3 comprises 14 residues. Per germline, CDR1 NSQYPW and CDR2 LRSPGD (reference sequence). Trimming took 4 bases from V and 1 from J; bases not matched to a gene: 2.

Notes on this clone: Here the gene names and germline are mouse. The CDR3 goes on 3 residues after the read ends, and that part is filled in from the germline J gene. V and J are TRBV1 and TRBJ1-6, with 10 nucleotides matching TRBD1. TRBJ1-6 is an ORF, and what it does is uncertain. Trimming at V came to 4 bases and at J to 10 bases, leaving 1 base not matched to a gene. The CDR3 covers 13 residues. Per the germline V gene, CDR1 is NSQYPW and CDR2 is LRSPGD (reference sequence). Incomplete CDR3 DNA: TGCACCTGCAGTGGGGACAGGGGATCGCCC. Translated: CTCSGDRGSP. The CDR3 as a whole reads CTCSGDRGSPLYF.

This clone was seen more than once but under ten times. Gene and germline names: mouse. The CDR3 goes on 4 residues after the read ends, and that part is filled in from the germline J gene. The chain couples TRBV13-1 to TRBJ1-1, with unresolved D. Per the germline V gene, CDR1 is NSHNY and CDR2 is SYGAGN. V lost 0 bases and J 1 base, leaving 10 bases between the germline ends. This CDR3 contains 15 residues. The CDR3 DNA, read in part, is TGTGCCAGCAGTGATGCTAGAACAATAAACACA. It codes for CASSDARTINT. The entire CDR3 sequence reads CASSDARTINTEVFF.

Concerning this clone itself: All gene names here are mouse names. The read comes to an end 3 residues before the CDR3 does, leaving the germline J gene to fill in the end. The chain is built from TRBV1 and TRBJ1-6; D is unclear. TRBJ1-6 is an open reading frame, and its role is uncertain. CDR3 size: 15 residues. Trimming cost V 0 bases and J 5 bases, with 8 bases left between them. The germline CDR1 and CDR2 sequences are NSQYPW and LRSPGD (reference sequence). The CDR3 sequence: CTCSADHNNNSPLYF. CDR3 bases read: TGCACCTGCAGTGCAGATCACAATAATAATTCGCCC.

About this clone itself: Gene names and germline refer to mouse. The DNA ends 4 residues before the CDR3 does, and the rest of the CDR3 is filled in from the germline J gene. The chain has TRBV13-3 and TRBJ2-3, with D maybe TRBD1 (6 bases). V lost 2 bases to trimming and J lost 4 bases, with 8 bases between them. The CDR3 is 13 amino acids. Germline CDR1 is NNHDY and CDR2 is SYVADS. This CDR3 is CASSERGSETLYF. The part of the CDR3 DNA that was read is TGTGCCAGCAGTGAGAGGGGGTCAGAA.

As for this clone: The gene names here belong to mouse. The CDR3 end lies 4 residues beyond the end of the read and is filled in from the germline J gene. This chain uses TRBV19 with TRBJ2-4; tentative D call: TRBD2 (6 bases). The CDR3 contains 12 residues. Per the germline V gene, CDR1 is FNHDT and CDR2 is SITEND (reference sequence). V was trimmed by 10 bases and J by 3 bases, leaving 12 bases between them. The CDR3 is CASGGRQNTLYF. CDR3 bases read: TGTGCCTCGGGGGGTAGGCAAAAC.

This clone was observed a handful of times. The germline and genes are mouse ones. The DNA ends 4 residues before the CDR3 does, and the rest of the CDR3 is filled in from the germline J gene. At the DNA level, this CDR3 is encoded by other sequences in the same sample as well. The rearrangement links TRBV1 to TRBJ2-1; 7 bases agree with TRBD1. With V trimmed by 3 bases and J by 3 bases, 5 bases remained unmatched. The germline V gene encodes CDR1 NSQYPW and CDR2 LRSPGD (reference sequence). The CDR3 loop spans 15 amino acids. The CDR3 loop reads CTCSAGPGGYAEQFF. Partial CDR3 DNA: TGCACCTGCAGTGCTGGGCCAGGGGGCTATGCT.

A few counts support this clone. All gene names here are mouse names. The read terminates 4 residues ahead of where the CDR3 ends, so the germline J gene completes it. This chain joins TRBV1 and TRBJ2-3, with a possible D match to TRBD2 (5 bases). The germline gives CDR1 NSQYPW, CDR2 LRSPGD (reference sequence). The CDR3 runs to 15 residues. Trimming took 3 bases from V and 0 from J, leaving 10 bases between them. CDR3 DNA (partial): TGCACCTGCAGTGCCTCTGGGAGTAGTGCAGAA. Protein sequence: CTCSASGSSAE. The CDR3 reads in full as CTCSASGSSAETLYF.

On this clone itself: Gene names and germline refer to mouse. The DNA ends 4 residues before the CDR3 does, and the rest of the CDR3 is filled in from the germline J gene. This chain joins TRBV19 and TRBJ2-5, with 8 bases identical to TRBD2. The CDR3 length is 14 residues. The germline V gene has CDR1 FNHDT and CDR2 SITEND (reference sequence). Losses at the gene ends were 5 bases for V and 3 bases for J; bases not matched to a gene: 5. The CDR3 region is CASRLHWGQDTQYF. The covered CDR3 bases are TGTGCCAGCAGACTTCACTGGGGGCAAGAC.

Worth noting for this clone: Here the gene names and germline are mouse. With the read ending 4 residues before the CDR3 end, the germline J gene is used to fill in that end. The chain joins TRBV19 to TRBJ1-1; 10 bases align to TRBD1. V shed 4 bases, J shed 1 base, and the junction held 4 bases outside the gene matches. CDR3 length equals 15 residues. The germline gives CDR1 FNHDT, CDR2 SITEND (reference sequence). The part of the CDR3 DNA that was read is TGTGCCAGCAGTTTCCGGACAGGGGGAAACACA. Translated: CASSFRTGGNT. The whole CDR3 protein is CASSFRTGGNTEVFF.

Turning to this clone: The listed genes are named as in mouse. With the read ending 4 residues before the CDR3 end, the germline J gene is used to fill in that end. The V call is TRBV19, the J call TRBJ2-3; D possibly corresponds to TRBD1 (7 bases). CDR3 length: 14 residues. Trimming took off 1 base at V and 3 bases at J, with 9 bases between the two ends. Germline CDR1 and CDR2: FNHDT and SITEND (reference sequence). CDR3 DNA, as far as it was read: TGTGCCAGCAGTATAAAGGGGGCGGCAGAA. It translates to CASSIKGAAE. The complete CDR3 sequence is CASSIKGAAETLYF.

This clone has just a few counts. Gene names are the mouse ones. Partial CDR3 DNA: TGTGCCAGCGGTGATTCAGGGGGCGAGAACTCC. It is translated as CASGDSGGENS. The entire CDR3 sequence reads CASGDSGGENSDYTF. The V and J genes are TRBV13-2 and TRBJ1-2; TRBD1 aligns across 8 bases. Read data end 4 residues before the CDR3 end; the end is taken from the germline J gene. Germline-derived CDR1 and CDR2 are NNHNN and SYGAGS (reference sequence). This CDR3 is 15 amino acids long. The ends lost 1 base at V and 2 bases at J; junction bases unmatched: 4.